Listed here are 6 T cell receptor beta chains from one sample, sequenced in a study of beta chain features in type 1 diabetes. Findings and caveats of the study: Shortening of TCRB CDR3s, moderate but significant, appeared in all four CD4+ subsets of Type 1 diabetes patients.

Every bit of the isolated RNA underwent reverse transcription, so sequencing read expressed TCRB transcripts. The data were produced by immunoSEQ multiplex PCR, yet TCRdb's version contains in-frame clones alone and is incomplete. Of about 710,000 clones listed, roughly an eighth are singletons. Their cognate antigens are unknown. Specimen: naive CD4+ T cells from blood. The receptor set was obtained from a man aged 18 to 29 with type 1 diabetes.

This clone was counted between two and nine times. The CDR3 is CSVLFVIYNEQFF. The CDR3 DNA reads TGCAGCGTTCTGTTCGTCATTTACAATGAGCAGTTCTTC. This chain uses TRBV29-1 with TRBJ2-1; D uncertain. The CDR3 has 13 amino acids. Germline values: CDR1 SQVTM, CDR2 ANQGSEA. V was cut by 5 bases and J by 4 bases, with 12 bases left in between.

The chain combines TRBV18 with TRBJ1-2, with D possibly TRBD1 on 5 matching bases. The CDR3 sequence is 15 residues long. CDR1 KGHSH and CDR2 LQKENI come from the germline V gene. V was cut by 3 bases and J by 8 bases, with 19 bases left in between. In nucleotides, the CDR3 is TGTGCCAGCTCACCCGTTCATTCTTCGGGGCAAGGCTACACCTTC. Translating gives CASSPVHSSGQGYTF.

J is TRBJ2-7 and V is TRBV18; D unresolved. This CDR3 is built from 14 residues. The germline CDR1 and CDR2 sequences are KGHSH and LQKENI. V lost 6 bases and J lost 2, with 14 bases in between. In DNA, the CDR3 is TGTGCCAGCTCCCCTTCAGCACGACCCTACGAGCAGTACTTC. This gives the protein CASSPSARPYEQYF.

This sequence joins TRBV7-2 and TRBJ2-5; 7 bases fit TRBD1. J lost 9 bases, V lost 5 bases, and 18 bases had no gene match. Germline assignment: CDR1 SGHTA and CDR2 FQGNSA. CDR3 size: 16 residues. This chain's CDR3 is CASSPKGQEGGLAQYF. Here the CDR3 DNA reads TGTGCCAGCAGCCCCAAGGGCCAAGAAGGGGGCTTGGCCCAGTACTTC.

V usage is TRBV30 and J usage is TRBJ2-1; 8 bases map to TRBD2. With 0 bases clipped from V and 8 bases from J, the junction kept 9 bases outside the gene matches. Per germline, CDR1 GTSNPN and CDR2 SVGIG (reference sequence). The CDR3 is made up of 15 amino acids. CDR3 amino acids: CAWSVGAGAIYEQFF. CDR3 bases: TGTGCCTGGAGTGTAGGAGCGGGAGCAATATATGAGCAGTTCTTC.

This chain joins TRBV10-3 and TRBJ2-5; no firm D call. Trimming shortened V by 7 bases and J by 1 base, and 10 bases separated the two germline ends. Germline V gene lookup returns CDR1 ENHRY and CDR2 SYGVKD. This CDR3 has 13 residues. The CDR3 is CAIMAAAQETQYF. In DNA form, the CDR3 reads TGTGCCATCATGGCAGCAGCCCAAGAGACCCAGTACTTC.